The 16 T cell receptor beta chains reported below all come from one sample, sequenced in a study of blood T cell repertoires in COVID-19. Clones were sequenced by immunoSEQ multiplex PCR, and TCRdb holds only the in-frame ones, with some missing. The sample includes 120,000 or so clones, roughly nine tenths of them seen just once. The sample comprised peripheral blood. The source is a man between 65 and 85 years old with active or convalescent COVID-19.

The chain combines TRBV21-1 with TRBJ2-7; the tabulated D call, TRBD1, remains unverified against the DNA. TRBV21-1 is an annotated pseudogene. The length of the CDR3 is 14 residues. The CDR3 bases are TGTGCCAGCAGTCCAGGGGAGAGCTCCTACGAGCAGTACTTC. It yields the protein CASSPGESSYEQYF.

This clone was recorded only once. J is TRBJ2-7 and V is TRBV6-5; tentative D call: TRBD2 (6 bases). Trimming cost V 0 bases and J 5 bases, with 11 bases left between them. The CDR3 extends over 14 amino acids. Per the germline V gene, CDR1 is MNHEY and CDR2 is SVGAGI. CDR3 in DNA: TGTGCCAGCAGTTACTCCACTGGAGGGCACGAGCAGTACTTC. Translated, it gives CASSYSTGGHEQYF.

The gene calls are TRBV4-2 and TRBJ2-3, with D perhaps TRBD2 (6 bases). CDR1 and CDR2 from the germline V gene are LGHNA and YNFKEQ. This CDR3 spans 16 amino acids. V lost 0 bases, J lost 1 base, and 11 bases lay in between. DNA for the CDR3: TGTGCCAGCAGCCAAGACGGACCGGGAGGCACAGATACGCAGTATTTT. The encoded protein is CASSQDGPGGTDTQYF.

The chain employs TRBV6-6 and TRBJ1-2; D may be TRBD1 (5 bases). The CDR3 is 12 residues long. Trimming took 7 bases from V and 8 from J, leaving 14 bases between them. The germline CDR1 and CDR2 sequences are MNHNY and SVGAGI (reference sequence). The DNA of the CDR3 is TGTGCCAGCAACTCAGGGTTACAAGGCTACACCTTC. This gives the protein CASNSGLQGYTF.

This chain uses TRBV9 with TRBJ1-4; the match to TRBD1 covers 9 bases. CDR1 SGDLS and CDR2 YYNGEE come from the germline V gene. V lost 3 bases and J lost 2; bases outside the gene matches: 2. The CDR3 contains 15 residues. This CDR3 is CASSAGQGTNEKLFF. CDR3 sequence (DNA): TGTGCCAGCAGCGCCGGACAGGGGACTAATGAAAAACTGTTTTTT.

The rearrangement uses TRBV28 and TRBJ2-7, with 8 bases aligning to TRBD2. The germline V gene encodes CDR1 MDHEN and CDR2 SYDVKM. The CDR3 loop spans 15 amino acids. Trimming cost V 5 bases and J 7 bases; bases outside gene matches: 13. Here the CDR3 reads CASSLSAAGVKEQYF. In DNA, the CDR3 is TGTGCCAGCAGTCTTAGTGCAGCGGGAGTAAAAGAGCAGTACTTC. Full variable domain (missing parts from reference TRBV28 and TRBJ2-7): DVKVTQSSRYLVKRTGEKVFLECVQDMDHENMFWYRQDPGLGLRLIYFSYDVKMKEKGDIPEGYSVSREKKERFSLILESASTNQTSMYLCASSLSAAGVKEQYFGPGTRLTVT.

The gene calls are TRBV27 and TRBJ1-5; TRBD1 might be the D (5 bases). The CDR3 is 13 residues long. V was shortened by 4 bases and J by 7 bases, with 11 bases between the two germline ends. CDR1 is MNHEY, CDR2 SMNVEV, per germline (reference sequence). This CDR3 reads CASSYQGSQPQHF. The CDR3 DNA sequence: TGTGCCAGCAGTTATCAGGGCTCCCAGCCCCAGCATTTT.

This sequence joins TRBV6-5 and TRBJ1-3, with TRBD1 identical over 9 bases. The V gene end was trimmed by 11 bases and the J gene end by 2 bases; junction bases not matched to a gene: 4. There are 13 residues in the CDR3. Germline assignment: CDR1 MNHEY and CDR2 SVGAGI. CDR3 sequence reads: CAAQGATGNTIYF. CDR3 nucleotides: TGTGCCGCACAGGGGGCGACTGGAAACACCATATATTTT.

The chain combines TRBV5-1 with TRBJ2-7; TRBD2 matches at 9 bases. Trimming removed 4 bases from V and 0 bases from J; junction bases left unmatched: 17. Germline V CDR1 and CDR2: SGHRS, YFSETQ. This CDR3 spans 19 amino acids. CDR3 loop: CASSLTAGGPSRGSYEQYF. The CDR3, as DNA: TGCGCCAGCAGCCTCACGGCGGGAGGGCCTTCGAGGGGCTCCTACGAGCAGTACTTC.

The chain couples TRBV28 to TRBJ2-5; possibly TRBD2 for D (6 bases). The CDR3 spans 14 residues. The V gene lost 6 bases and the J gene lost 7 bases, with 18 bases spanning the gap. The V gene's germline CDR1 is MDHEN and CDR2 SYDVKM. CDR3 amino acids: CASRGTGGLGTQYF. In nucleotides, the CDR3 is TGTGCCAGCAGGGGCACTGGAGGGTTGGGGACCCAGTACTTC.

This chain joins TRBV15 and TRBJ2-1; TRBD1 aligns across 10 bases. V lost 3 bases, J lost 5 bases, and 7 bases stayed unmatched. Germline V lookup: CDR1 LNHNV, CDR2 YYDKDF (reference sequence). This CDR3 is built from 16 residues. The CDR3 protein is CATSRGGTGVHNEQFF. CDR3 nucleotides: TGTGCCACCAGCAGGGGAGGGACAGGGGTGCACAATGAGCAGTTCTTC. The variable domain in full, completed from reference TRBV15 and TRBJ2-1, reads DAMVIQNPRYQVTQFGKPVTLSCSQTLNHNVMYWYQQKSSQAPKLLFHYYDKDFNNEADTPDNFQSRRPNTSFCFLDIRSPGLGDTAMYLCATSRGGTGVHNEQFFGPGTRLTVL.

CDR3 amino acids: CASSTTGDGNSPLHF. DNA of the CDR3: TGTGCCAGTAGCACAACAGGGGATGGAAATTCACCCCTCCACTTT. This chain uses TRBV19 with TRBJ1-6, with 7 bases that match TRBD1. The CDR3 length is 15 residues. The ends lost 6 bases at V and 7 bases at J; junction bases unmatched: 9. Per the germline V gene, CDR1 is LNHDA and CDR2 is SQIVND (reference sequence). The full variable domain, with the rest looked up from reference TRBV19 and TRBJ1-6, is DGGITQSPKYLFRKEGQNVTLSCEQNLNHDAMYWYRQDPGQGLRLIYYSQIVNDFQKGDIAEGYSVSREKKESFPLTVTSAQKNPTAFYLCASSTTGDGNSPLHFGNGTRLTVT.

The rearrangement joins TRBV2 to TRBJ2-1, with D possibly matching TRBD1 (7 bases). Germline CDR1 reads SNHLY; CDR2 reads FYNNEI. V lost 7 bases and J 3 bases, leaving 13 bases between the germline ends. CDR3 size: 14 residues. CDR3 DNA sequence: TGTGCCAGCACGGGGGACAGTCTCTACAATGAGCAGTTCTTC. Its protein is CASTGDSLYNEQFF.

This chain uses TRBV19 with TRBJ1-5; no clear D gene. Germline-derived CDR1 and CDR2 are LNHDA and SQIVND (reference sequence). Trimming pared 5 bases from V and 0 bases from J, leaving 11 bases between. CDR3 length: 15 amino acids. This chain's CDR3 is CASSFDNYSNQPQHF. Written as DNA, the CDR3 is TGTGCCAGTAGTTTTGACAATTATAGCAATCAGCCCCAGCATTTT.

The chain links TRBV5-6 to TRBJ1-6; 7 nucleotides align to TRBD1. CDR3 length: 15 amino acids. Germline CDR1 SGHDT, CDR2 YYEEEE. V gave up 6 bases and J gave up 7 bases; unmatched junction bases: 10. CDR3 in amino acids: CASNLGQLNNSPLHF. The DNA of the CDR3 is TGTGCCAGCAACCTGGGACAGTTAAACAATTCACCCCTCCACTTT.

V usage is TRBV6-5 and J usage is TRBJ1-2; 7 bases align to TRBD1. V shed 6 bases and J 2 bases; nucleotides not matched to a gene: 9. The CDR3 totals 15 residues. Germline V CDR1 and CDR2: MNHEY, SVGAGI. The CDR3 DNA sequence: TGTGCCAGCAGCCTTAACCAGGGGGTCAACTATGGCTACACCTTC. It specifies CASSLNQGVNYGYTF.